These 16 T cell receptor gamma chains originate from one sample sequenced in a study of gamma delta lymphoproliferative disorders and STAT genes. Sequencing used genomic DNA taken from PBMCs of patients and controls. TCRdb fed the multiplex PCR reads to CATT. The repertoire includes a few thousand gamma-chain clones, almost 10% of them detected once, and about 60% sits in the top ten. Specimen: blood. The source is a human donor with gamma-delta T-cell large granular lymphocyte leukemia.

The chain carries TRGV9 and TRGJ1 or TRGJ2. The J gene is absent in TCRdb and was assigned here via DNA matching to germline. V gave up 2 bases and J gave up 11 bases; unmatched junction bases: 3. The CDR3 loop spans 10 amino acids. In germline, CDR1 is GITISATS, CDR2 ISYDGTV (reference sequence). The CDR3 bases are TGTGCCTTGTGGGAGGCTCAGAAACTCTTT. This codes for CALWEAQKLF.

This clone has just a few counts. The chain couples TRGV9 to TRGJP2. Since TCRdb gives no J gene, matching the DNA to germline was used here to assign it. The CDR3 consists of 13 residues. V trimming: 5 bases; J trimming: 5 bases; junction bases outside the gene matches: 5. Germline CDR1 is GITISATS and CDR2 is ISYDGTV (reference sequence). CDR3 region: CALWVGSDWIKTF. The CDR3 DNA is TGTGCCTTGTGGGTGGGCAGTGATTGGATCAAGACGTTT.

By its share, this clone is medium-sized (0.01 to 0.1%). V and J are TRGV2 and TRGJP2. The J gene is not listed in TCRdb, so it was assigned here from a DNA match to germline. Germline V gives CDR1 EGSNGY, CDR2 YDSYNSKV. The CDR3 has 15 amino acids. Germline trimming cut 2 bases from V and 2 bases from J; bases unmatched to any gene: 5. CDR3 residues: CATWDDKSSDWIKTF. CDR3 DNA: TGTGCCACCTGGGACGACAAAAGTAGTGATTGGATCAAGACGTTT.

In its sample, this clone is medium-sized. The rearrangement links TRGV5 to TRGJ1 or TRGJ2. TCRdb is silent on the J gene; assignment here came from matching the DNA to germline. Germline lookup yields CDR1 VINAFY and CDR2 YDVSNSKD. This CDR3 comprises 14 residues. V lost 0 bases to trimming and J lost 0 bases; unmatched junction nucleotides: 2. CDR3 sequence (DNA): TGTGCCACCTGGGACAGGCGGAATTATTATAAGAAACTCTTT. Translation gives CATWDRRNYYKKLF.

Within the sample, this clone is medium-sized. This rearrangement joins TRGV3 to TRGJ1 or TRGJ2. TCRdb leaves out the J gene; it was filled in here by matching the DNA to germline. Germline trimming cut 1 base from V and 5 bases from J; bases unmatched to any gene: 5. This CDR3 contains 13 residues. Germline lookup yields CDR1 VTNTFY and CDR2 YDVSTARD (reference sequence). The CDR3 DNA follows: TGTGCCACCTGGGACAGTTCCAATTATAAGAAACTCTTT. This gives the protein CATWDSSNYKKLF.

Here the CDR3 reads CATWESYYKKLF. The CDR3 coding sequence is TGTGCCACCTGGGAATCTTATTATAAGAAACTCTTT. The J gene is TRGJ1 or TRGJ2, the V gene TRGV2. Matching the DNA to germline supplied the J gene, which TCRdb does not give. Trimming removed 4 bases from V and 3 bases from J; junction bases left unmatched: 3. There are 12 residues in the CDR3. The V gene's germline CDR1 is EGSNGY and CDR2 YDSYNSKV.

This clone was seen a handful of times. A far larger clone is off by one base, so a read error is likely. The sample carries other DNA sequences with the same CDR3. This chain connects TRGV9 to TRGJP. No J segment appears in TCRdb, so it was assigned here by matching the sequence to germline. This CDR3 has 16 amino acids. Germline V gene lookup returns CDR1 GITISATS and CDR2 ISYDGTV (reference sequence). The CDR3 sequence is CALWEVRELGKKIKVF. The DNA for the CDR3 is TGTGCCTTGTGGGAGGTGCGTGAGTTAGGCAAAAAAATCAAGGTATTT.

The rearrangement links TRGV9 to TRGJ1 or TRGJ2. Because TCRdb records no J gene, it was assigned here through a match of the DNA to germline. The J segment lost 3 bases and the V segment lost 2 bases, leaving 13 bases of the junction unmatched. Looked up from germline, CDR1 is GITISATS and CDR2 is ISYDGTV (reference sequence). The CDR3 has 16 amino acids. This CDR3 reads CALWEAISFLYYKKLF. CDR3 DNA sequence: TGTGCCTTGTGGGAGGCCATATCTTTTCTTTATTATAAGAAACTCTTT.

Of note for this clone: Other DNA sequences of this sample code for an identical CDR3. The J gene is TRGJ1 or TRGJ2, the V gene TRGV8. TCRdb gives no J gene; it was assigned here by matching the DNA to germline. The CDR3 has 13 residues. With 2 bases clipped from V and 4 bases from J, the junction kept 5 bases outside the gene matches. The germline V gene encodes CDR1 VENAVY and CDR2 YDSYNSRV. Here the CDR3 DNA reads TGTGCCACCTGGGATATTCCCTATTATAAGAAACTCTTT. Translation gives CATWDIPYYKKLF.

J is TRGJP and V is TRGV9. TCRdb records no J gene; here it was assigned by comparing the DNA to germline. The CDR3 sequence is 18 residues long. Unmatched junction bases numbered 7, after V lost 1 base and J lost 4 bases. Germline CDR1 and CDR2: GITISATS and ISYDGTV (reference sequence). The CDR3 DNA sequence: TGTGCCTTGTGGGAGGTTTATTTTCAAGAGTTGGGCAAAAAAATCAAGGTATTT. Translating gives CALWEVYFQELGKKIKVF.

Relative to its sample, this clone is medium-sized. The rearrangement links TRGV10 to TRGJ1 or TRGJ2. TCRdb records no J gene; here it was assigned by comparing the DNA to germline. TRGV10 is assigned to the ORF class and has an uncertain function. CDR3 length equals 12 residues. V dropped 8 bases and J dropped 10; count of bases not matched to a gene: 12. CDR3 in amino acids: CAAWDSSTKKLF. CDR3 coding DNA: TGTGCTGCGTGGGACTCTTCTACCAAGAAACTCTTT.

Only a few counts were recorded for this clone. The chain is built from TRGV4 and TRGJ1 or TRGJ2. TCRdb is silent on the J gene; assignment here came from matching the DNA to germline. The CDR3 consists of 13 residues. Germline V CDR1 and CDR2: EGSTGY, YDSYTSSV. The trim removed 4 bases at V and 2 bases at J, leaving 5 bases unmatched. CDR3: CATWEDHYYKKLF. CDR3 DNA: TGTGCCACCTGGGAGGACCATTATTATAAGAAACTCTTT.

By proportion, this clone is medium-sized. The J gene is TRGJ1 or TRGJ2, the V gene TRGV10. TCRdb gives no J gene; it was assigned here by matching the DNA to germline. TRGV10 has ORF status, its function being uncertain. V shed 8 bases, J shed 0 bases, and the junction held 14 bases outside the gene matches. The CDR3 length is 16 residues. The CDR3 loop is CAAWDTGFPNYYKKLF. DNA for the CDR3: TGTGCTGCGTGGGATACAGGATTTCCGAATTATTATAAGAAACTCTTT.

In its sample, this clone is medium-sized. The chain links TRGV4 to TRGJ1 or TRGJ2. No J gene is reported in TCRdb; it was inferred here by comparing the DNA with germline. The CDR3 contains 12 residues. Germline V gene sequence: CDR1 EGSTGY, CDR2 YDSYTSSV. The V and J ends lost 5 bases and 3 bases, in that order; junction bases with no gene match: 4. Here the CDR3 reads CATWGTYYKKLF. The DNA of the CDR3 is TGTGCCACCTGGGGGACTTATTATAAGAAACTCTTT.

This clone came up once. The chain employs TRGV9 and TRGJP. As TCRdb names no J gene, one was assigned here on the basis of a DNA match to germline. After removal of 3 bases from V and 5 bases from J, the junction contained 7 bases not matched to a gene. This CDR3 spans 17 amino acids. Germline loops: CDR1 GITISATS, CDR2 ISYDGTV (reference sequence). The CDR3 DNA reads as TGTGCCTTGTGGGAGTCCCGCAAAGAGTTGGGCAAAAAAATCAAGGTATTT. Translated, it gives CALWESRKELGKKIKVF.

This clone was recorded a few times. The chain employs TRGV4 and TRGJ1 or TRGJ2. Here the J gene was assigned by germline matching of the DNA, as TCRdb has none. V trimming: 5 bases; J trimming: 0 bases; junction bases outside the gene matches: 4. This CDR3 has 13 amino acids. Germline V gives CDR1 EGSTGY, CDR2 YDSYTSSV. The CDR3 DNA follows: TGTGCCACCTGGGTTTCGAATTATTATAAGAAACTCTTT. It yields the protein CATWVSNYYKKLF.